The 21 T cell receptor beta chains below come from one sample, sequenced in a study of tumor-infiltrating lymphocytes in primary liver carcinoma. A primer in the constant region served to generate TCR beta cDNA from 450 to 650 ng of total RNA. Slightly modified ARM-PCR served as the procedure for the TCR beta libraries. These libraries came from three rounds of nested multiplex PCR. A C-beta reverse primer was combined with TRBV1-TRBV30 forward primers in the first two PCR rounds, and each round had ten to eleven cycles. TCRdb recomputed calls from the multiplex PCR reads with MiXCR, one row per CDR3 protein. The sample lists 95,000 to 150,000 distinct CDR3 sequences; around 64% were seen once. Both RNA and DNA were isolated together from about 20-30 mg of bulk tissue that had not been sorted. Sequenced material: liver tumor tissue from sampling region 3. Regarding subset: tumor region T3, left-lateral pole. The receptors were gathered from a woman aged 60-70 years with primary liver carcinoma and hepatitis B virus infection.

For this clonotype: The junction does not match germline at one end; this may be a read error. The chain couples TRBV7-2 to TRBJ2-2; D call uncertain. The CDR3 has 15 residues. The germline V gene encodes CDR1 SGHTA and CDR2 FQGNSA. DNA for the CDR3: TGTGTCAGCAGCCGATTCATTGCTTACACCGGGGAGCTGTTTTTT. It encodes CVSSRFIAYTGELFF. The entire variable domain, with the rest obtained from reference TRBV7-2 and TRBJ2-2, is as follows: GAGVSQSPSNKVTEKGKDVELRCDPISGHTALYWYRQSLGQGLEFLIYFQGNSAPDKSGLPSDRFSAERTGGSVSTLTIQRTQQEDSAVYLCVSSRFIAYTGELFFGEGSRLTVL.

This clonotype occurred many times. V usage is TRBV30 and J usage is TRBJ2-7; D possibly corresponds to TRBD1 (5 bases). V shed 2 bases and J shed 3 bases, with 11 bases lying between them. The CDR3 covers 13 residues. The germline gives CDR1 GTSNPN, CDR2 SVGIG (reference sequence). CDR3 protein: CAWSRQLDYEQYF. The CDR3 DNA reads TGTGCCTGGAGTCGACAGCTAGACTACGAGCAGTACTTC. The full variable domain, its missing parts supplied by reference TRBV30 and TRBJ2-7, is SQTIHQWPATLVQPVGSPLSLECTVEGTSNPNLYWYRQAAGRGLQLLFYSVGIGQISSEVPQNLSASRPQDRQFILSSKKLLLSDSGFYLCAWSRQLDYEQYFGPGTRLTVT.

In its sample, this clonotype ranks as medium-sized. This chain links TRBV11-2 with TRBJ2-5, with 7 nucleotides matching TRBD1. V lost 5 bases and J lost 7; bases outside the gene matches: 1. The CDR3 length is 11 residues. The germline gives CDR1 SGHAT, CDR2 FQNNGV. This CDR3 reads CASSPGGTQYF. CDR3 nucleotide sequence: TGTGCCAGCAGCCCAGGGGGGACCCAGTACTTC.

Comments on this clonotype: This clone may be a read error of a much larger clone one base away. This chain links TRBV5-1 with TRBJ2-2; 9 nucleotides align to TRBD1. Germline V lookup: CDR1 SGHRS, CDR2 YFSETQ. The CDR3 consists of 15 residues. DNA of the CDR3: TGCGCCAGCAGCGTCACAGGGGGCGCGGGCGGGGAGCTGCTTTTT. Translation: CASSVTGGAGGELLF. Full variable domain (missing parts from reference TRBV5-1 and TRBJ2-2): KAGVTQTPRYLIKTRGQQVTLSCSPISGHRSVSWYQQTPGQGLQFLFEYFSETQRNKGNFPGRFSGRQFSNSRSEMNVSTLELGDSALYLCASSVTGGAGGELLFGEGSRLTVL.

This sequence joins TRBV7-9 and TRBJ2-1; D tentatively fits TRBD1 or TRBD2 (6 bases each). Germline values: CDR1 SEHNR, CDR2 FQNEAQ (reference sequence). The CDR3 is 14 amino acids. Trimming left V 3 bases short and J 7 bases short, with 13 bases between. CDR3: CASSLSGGRNEQFF. Here the CDR3 DNA reads TGTGCCAGCAGCTTGTCCGGGGGCCGGAATGAGCAGTTCTTC.

Remarks on this clonotype: A read error may be the cause here, since a much bigger clone is one base away. For the CDR3, the DNA is TGTGCCAGCAACATACTAGCGGGAGCATGGAATACGCAGTATTTT. This gives the protein CASNILAGAWNTQYF. The chain employs TRBV6-1 and TRBJ2-3; 11 positions agree with TRBD2. V was pared by 7 bases and J by 7 bases, with 10 bases of the junction left unmatched. This CDR3 comprises 15 residues. Looked up from germline, CDR1 is MNHNS and CDR2 is SASEGT.

Points on this clonotype: An end of the junction differs from the germline gene, which may be a read error. This chain uses TRBV11-3 with TRBJ1-2; D perhaps matches TRBD1 (5 bases). Per the germline V gene, CDR1 is SGHNT and CDR2 is YENEEA. This CDR3 is 14 amino acids long. The DNA of the CDR3 is TGTGGCAGCAGCTTAAACCCCGAGGGACATGGCTACACCTTC. Translated, it gives CGSSLNPEGHGYTF. The whole variable domain, remainder taken from reference TRBV11-3 and TRBJ1-2, is EAGVVQSPRYKIIEKKQPVAFWCNPISGHNTLYWYLQNLGQGPELLIRYENEEAVDDSQLPKDRFSAERLKGVDSTLKIQPAELGDSAVYLCGSSLNPEGHGYTFGSGTRLTVV.

This clonotype showed up just a few times. The chain uses TRBV18 and TRBJ1-6; D unresolved. Germline assignment: CDR1 KGHSH and CDR2 LQKENI. Trimming pared 6 bases from V and 6 bases from J, leaving 9 bases between. This CDR3 is 13 amino acids long. The CDR3 DNA sequence: TGTGCCAGCTCGAGAATGGGTAATTCACCCCTCCACTTT. It encodes CASSRMGNSPLHF.

A word on this clonotype: One base away lies a much larger clone, so this may be a sequencing read error. The V gene is TRBV12-3 or TRBV12-4, the J gene TRBJ2-1; no definite D call. V lost 1 base and J 7 bases, leaving 14 bases between the germline ends. The CDR3 runs 15 residues. The CDR3 loop reads CASSLVAAAENEQFF. The CDR3 DNA is TGTGCCAGCAGTTTAGTAGCCGCCGCAGAGAATGAGCAGTTCTTC.

This rearrangement joins TRBV29-1 to TRBJ1-2, with D possibly matching TRBD1 (5 bases). The V gene's germline CDR1 is SQVTM and CDR2 ANQGSEA. This CDR3 region has 10 residues. V was pared by 7 bases and J by 7 bases, with 10 bases between. CDR3: CSAWDSGYTF. The DNA of the CDR3 is TGCAGCGCATGGGACTCTGGCTACACCTTC.

The V gene is TRBV5-5, the J gene TRBJ2-5; D gene unclear. Trimming removed 8 bases from V and 5 bases from J, with 13 bases in between. The length of the CDR3 is 12 residues. Germline CDR1 and CDR2: SGHKS and YYEKEE (reference sequence). CDR3 nucleotide sequence: TGTGCCAGTAGCCCCCCGTGGGAGACCCAGTACTTC. It encodes CASSPPWETQYF.

About this clonotype: A clone one base away is much larger, so this may be a read error. The genes are TRBV29-1 and TRBJ2-3, with 7 nucleotides matching TRBD2. Germline values: CDR1 SQVTM, CDR2 ANQGSEA. This CDR3 region has 15 residues. Trimming took 7 bases from V and 2 from J; bases not matched to a gene: 12. CDR3 in amino acids: CSGAGPGGDTDTQYF. In DNA form, the CDR3 reads TGCAGCGGAGCAGGTCCGGGGGGTGACACAGATACGCAGTATTTT.

The chain recombines TRBV5-1 with TRBJ2-1; the D gene could be TRBD1 or TRBD2 (5 bases each). Trimming took 4 bases from V and 5 from J, leaving 13 bases between them. The CDR3 totals 14 residues. The germline gives CDR1 SGHRS, CDR2 YFSETQ. In DNA form, the CDR3 reads TGCGCCAGCAGCCGGGGCATGGGAAACAATGAGCAGTTCTTC. It is translated as CASSRGMGNNEQFF.

In regard to this clonotype: A junction end diverges from the germline sequence, so it may reflect a read error. The chain employs TRBV28 and TRBJ1-5; no firm D call. The CDR3 extends over 14 amino acids. Germline CDR1 is MDHEN and CDR2 is SYDVKM. CDR3: CASSDANSNQRQHF. The CDR3 nucleotides read TGTGCCAGCAGCGATGCCAATAGCAATCAGCGCCAGCATTTT.

The table lists this clonotype with a count of one. At one end, the junction sequence differs from germline, possibly due to a read error. The chain recombines TRBV11-1 with TRBJ2-3, with 7 bases that match TRBD2. Germline V gene data show CDR1 as SGHAT and CDR2 as FQDESV (reference sequence). The CDR3 loop spans 14 amino acids. CDR3 in amino acids: CACSLRKRAGESHF. Written as DNA, the CDR3 is TGTGCCTGCAGTTTAAGGAAACGTGCGGGAGAGTCTCACTTT.

This chain uses TRBV3-1 with TRBJ1-6, with D possibly matching TRBD1 (5 bases). The CDR3 covers 17 residues. Trimming left V 0 bases short and J 7 bases short, with 16 bases between. Germline-derived CDR1 and CDR2 are LGHDT and YNNKEL (reference sequence). CDR3 region: CASSQDRSGARNSPLHF. The DNA for the CDR3 is TGTGCCAGCAGCCAAGACCGGAGCGGGGCTCGGAATTCACCCCTCCACTTT.

On this clonotype itself: At one end the junction does not follow the germline gene, possibly because of a read error. The chain joins TRBV11-2 to TRBJ1-1; D is perhaps TRBD1 (6 bases). CDR1 is SGHAT and CDR2 is FQNNGV in the germline V gene. CDR3 length: 17 residues. The DNA of the CDR3 is TGTGCCGGCAGCTTATGGATAGGGGGGGATCCTAACACTGAAGCTTTCTTC. The encoded protein is CAGSLWIGGDPNTEAFF.

Points on this clonotype: Here the CDR3 omits its conserved ending phenylalanine or tryptophan, so a read error is the likely source. It is unclear where the CDR3 begins or ends on the DNA, so no DNA is shown, and the CDR3 is as TCRdb lists it. The chain uses TRBV6-5 and TRBJ2-5; TRBD1 reflects the table's D call only, with no check against the DNA. The CDR3 is made up of 14 amino acids, end residues included. The V gene's germline CDR1 is MNHEY and CDR2 SVGAGI. The CDR3 spells CASSYRTGRETQYY.

For this clonotype: As the CDR3 is not closed by the conserved phenylalanine or tryptophan, this likely results from a read error. The chain employs TRBV28 and TRBJ2-7; D remains ambiguous. Looked up from germline, CDR1 is MDHEN and CDR2 is SYDVKM. The CDR3 runs to 14 residues. Trimming stripped 5 bases from V and 1 base from J, with 12 bases between. Here the CDR3 DNA reads TGTGCCAGCAGTCATCCACGGAATTCCTACGAGCAGTACCTA. This codes for CASSHPRNSYEQYL.

The rearrangement uses TRBV11-2 and TRBJ2-3; D is possibly TRBD1 (6 bases). Germline V gene sequence: CDR1 SGHAT, CDR2 FQNNGV. Trimming removed 5 bases at V and 7 bases at J, with 13 bases between. This CDR3 region has 13 residues. CDR3 residues: CASSRQGLNTQYF. In DNA form, the CDR3 reads TGTGCCAGCAGCCGGCAGGGGCTAAATACGCAGTATTTT.

Remarks on this clonotype: The junction shows a germline mismatch at one end, possibly a read error. The rearrangement joins TRBV12-3 or TRBV12-4 to TRBJ2-3; TRBD2 matches at 7 bases. This CDR3 is 16 amino acids long. As DNA, the CDR3 is TGTGCCAACAGTAACATAGGGCCAGGGAGGGCCTATACGCAGTATTTT. Its protein product is CANSNIGPGRAYTQYF.